The source of this TCR beta chain is a study of blood T cell repertoires in COVID-19. Overall study context: Some COVID-19 samples were acute and others convalescent; all came from the United States, Italy and Spain. PBMCs, B-cell-depleted T cells, or T cells were the source of the cDNA or gDNA that made up the material.

In the source study's methods: Reference gene primer amplification gave nucleated cell count estimates. TCRdb keeps only in-frame clones here, not all; method: immunoSEQ multiplex PCR. For V, J and clone size, that table is used; D and trimming come from the DNA. The data contain about 190,000 clones, approximately 91% of them singletons. The germline V and J ends were trimmed by 0 bases and 0 bases, with 12 bases remaining between them. The CDR3 loop spans 17 amino acids. Germline V gives CDR1 LNHNV, CDR2 YYDKDF (reference sequence). Sequenced sample: peripheral blood. The sequence was obtained from a man aged 25-45 years with acute or convalescent COVID-19. The rearrangement uses TRBV15 and TRBJ2-1, with D possibly being TRBD1 (5 bases). The CDR3 region has the DNA TGTGCCACCAGCAGAGACTCTCAGGGTAGCTCCTACAATGAGCAGTTCTTC. It translates to CATSRDSQGSSYNEQFF. The full variable domain, its missing parts supplied by reference TRBV15 and TRBJ2-1, is DAMVIQNPRYQVTQFGKPVTLSCSQTLNHNVMYWYQQKSSQAPKLLFHYYDKDFNNEADTPDNFQSRRPNTSFCFLDIRSPGLGDTAMYLCATSRDSQGSSYNEQFFGPGTRLTVL.